The entry below gives a single T cell receptor (beta chain) sequence along with its context. In the original workflow: Nucleated cell number was recorded as an estimate derived from reference gene primer amplification. Clones were sequenced by immunoSEQ multiplex PCR, and TCRdb holds only the in-frame ones, with some missing. Clone size and the V and J calls come from that table; the DNA yielded D and trimming. The table has roughly 87,000 clones, about 88% seen once. The data stem from a study of blood T cell repertoires in COVID-19. About the research overall: Donors in the United States, Italy and Spain gave samples during acute or convalescent COVID-19. From T cells, B-cell-depleted T cells, or PBMCs came the material, which was cDNA or gDNA.

CDR1 SEHNR and CDR2 FQNEAQ come from the germline V gene (reference sequence). Germline trimming cut 6 bases from V and 6 bases from J; bases unmatched to any gene: 4. The CDR3 has 14 amino acids. The sequencing sample was made of peripheral blood. The genes are TRBV7-9 and TRBJ1-6, with 8 bases that match TRBD1. The source is a woman in her sixties with acute or convalescent COVID-19. CDR3 amino acids: CASSSGQGNSPLHF. CDR3 in DNA: TGTGCCAGCAGTTCCGGACAGGGTAATTCACCCCTCCACTTT.